The T cell receptor beta chain under discussion was sequenced for a study of cytomegalovirus exposure and HLA in healthy donors (dated by TCRdb to the late 2010s). Turning to the overall study: According to a later analysis, one platform produced both the 120 validation repertoires and the 670 or so repertoires of the first cohort. The study was designed to test whether signatures of past pathogen exposure could be identified by cataloging public T cell receptors. The study combined high-throughput TCR immunosequencing, statistical association of individual TCRs with disease status, and machine learning to predict cytomegalovirus infection status. Besides the first cohort of roughly 700 subjects, a separate validation cohort made up of over 95 different subjects was used.

Overall study outcomes, separate from this receptor: Cytomegalovirus status was reported to be diagnosed by the classifier with high specificity and sensitivity in both the original and validation cohorts. It was suggested by the authors that the approach could potentially be generalized to other disease states and immunological phenotypes. In vitro tests confirmed that a few of the cytomegalovirus-associated TCR beta chains recognize cytomegalovirus antigens. Most TCR sequences were seen in very few donors, while some public TCRs were found in many individuals. A later analysis found that TCRs clustered in the first cohort also tended to co-occur in the 120 or so validation repertoires, with 94% of cluster scores above 0. A total of 150 to 200 TCR beta chains were listed by the study as associated with cytomegalovirus. The validation cohort had no HLA typing available for a later analysis, so co-occurrence within that cohort was assessed over all 120 or so repertoires.

As regards this clone: There is no known antigen for this receptor. Base qualities were left out, and no much larger clone turns up one base away.

Trimming at the junction amounts to 4 bases on V and 4 bases on J, and the germline ends lie 17 bases apart. The CDR3 covers 15 residues, taking in both the cysteine and the phenylalanine. Solely the CDR3 DNA is kept, with 45 bases framed from the first base. Taken from the germline V gene, the CDR1 and CDR2 loops are SGDLS and YYNGEE. Donors formed part of the validation cohort, which comprised about 130 subjects and was distinct from the first cohort of 670 or so subjects. The library was generated by the immunoSEQ multiplex PCR assay. In the authors' own workflow: A statistical classification framework was developed to diagnose cytomegalovirus status using the catalog of TCR beta chain sequences. TCRdb obtained this table from immuneACCESS and retained in-frame rearrangements with V and J assigned. These tables miss some clones; where compared with another copy, unresolved V genes account for less than half of the shortfall, and the remainder is unexplained. V, J and clone size were drawn from that table, and D and trimming were deduced from the DNA. This sample is represented by some 170,000 clones; around nine tenths of them were singletons. The top ten constitute around 7.2% of the sample.

The TCR originated in a man between 25 and 39 years old in good health and CMV-seropositive. The rearrangement combines TRBV9 with TRBJ1-2; TRBD1 could be the D gene, as 5 bases match. The sequenced material came from PBMCs. Here the CDR3 is given as CASSPRTGPIYGYTF. DNA sequence: TGTGCCAGCAGCCCCCGAACAGGCCCCATCTATGGCTACACCTTC.